This T cell receptor beta chain came from a study of vaccination effects on CD4 cells after COVID-19. As for the study in general: Participants received two doses of either the BNT162b2 or mRNA-1273 vaccine.

The CDR3 sequence is 15 residues long. Looked up from germline, CDR1 is WSHSY and CDR2 is SAAADI. The J segment lost 7 bases and the V segment lost 7 bases, leaving 10 bases of the junction unmatched. Generated by immunoSEQ multiplex PCR, the TCRdb table keeps only in-frame clones and is missing some. This table has around 71,000 clones, 65% to 85% appearing once. Regarding the study as a whole: Researchers reported few convalescent patients and no early post-infection timepoints in the study.

ViraFEST assay sequencing came after antigen-specific CD4+ T cells were expanded with viral peptide pools. An approximately 10-day culture period preceded the isolation of CD4+ T cells. The vaccine recipients had no prior SARS-CoV-2 infection, with negative nucleocapsid antibodies. Half-medium replacement with IL-2 medium occurred on days 3 and 7. About this clone itself: Its antigen is still unknown.

The source is a human donor who received a COVID-19 vaccine. Sequenced here: CD4+ T cells from PBMCs cultured with HCoV-OC43 spike peptides, sampled before COVID-19 vaccination. Noted subset: HCoV-OC43 spike overlapping peptide pool stimulation. This rearrangement joins TRBV10-2 to TRBJ2-1, with 10 positions matching TRBD2. CDR3 region: CASTHRTSGRNEQFF. The DNA of the CDR3 is TGCGCCAGCACCCATCGGACTAGCGGAAGGAATGAGCAGTTCTTC.